Sample share makes the clone carrying this T cell receptor beta chain medium-sized. This sample stems from a study of metastatic and nonmetastatic thyroid tumors. Among the patients, none had received any treatment before thyroid surgery. The CDR3 spans 12 residues. The V gene's germline CDR1 is SEHNR and CDR2 FQNEAQ (reference sequence). In the authors' methods: The authors used CDR3 differences across clinicopathological groups to build a distant-metastasis classifier for papillary thyroid cancer. TCRdb re-called clones via MiXCR from the PCR reads. For this entry, the V and J calls and clone size follow TCRdb and not the study's own pipeline. The sample yields 5,500 to 7,000 clones, roughly a fifth seen once.

Sequencing was carried out using adjacent normal tissue. This chain links TRBV7-9 with TRBJ2-3, with D tentatively TRBD2 (7 bases). This TCR derives from a female donor with papillary thyroid cancer or a benign thyroid nodule (not recorded which). Some clones in this sample may be carry-over from other donors' samples. CDR3 sequence (DNA): TGTGCTGGCGCGGGGGCGCCGGATACGCAGTATTTT. It encodes CAGAGAPDTQYF.